The TCR beta chain described here comes from a study of blood T cell repertoires in COVID-19. Across the study: The United States, Italy and Spain provided the acute and convalescent COVID-19 samples. The analysed material was cDNA or gDNA that came from T cells, B-cell-depleted T cells, or PBMCs.

As handled by the study authors: Nucleated cell counts were estimated from reference gene primer amplification. Sequenced by immunoSEQ multiplex PCR; TCRdb stores in-frame clones only, minus some. Clonal size and the V and J genes are those of that table, whereas D and trimming came from the DNA. This table has tens of thousands of clones, 80% to 90% appearing once. Sequencing was carried out using peripheral blood. This receptor was obtained from an elderly man with acute or convalescent COVID-19.

The CDR3 DNA is TGTGCCAGCAGTGTGACAGGGTTTGGGGCCAACGTCCTGACTTTC. Translating gives CASSVTGFGANVLTF. The gene calls are TRBV2 and TRBJ2-6; 7 bases map to TRBD1. Unmatched junction bases numbered 3, after V lost 4 bases and J lost 3 bases. The CDR3 length is 15 residues. Germline assignment: CDR1 SNHLY and CDR2 FYNNEI.